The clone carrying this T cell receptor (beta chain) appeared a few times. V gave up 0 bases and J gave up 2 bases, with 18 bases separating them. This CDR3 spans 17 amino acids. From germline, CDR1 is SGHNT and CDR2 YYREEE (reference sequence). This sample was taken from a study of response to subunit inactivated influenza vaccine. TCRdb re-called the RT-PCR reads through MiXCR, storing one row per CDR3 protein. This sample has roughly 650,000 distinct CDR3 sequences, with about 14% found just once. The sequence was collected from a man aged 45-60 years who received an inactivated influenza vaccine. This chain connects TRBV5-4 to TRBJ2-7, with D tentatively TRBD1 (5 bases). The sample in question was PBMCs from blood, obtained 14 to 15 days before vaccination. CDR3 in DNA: TGTGCCAGCAGCTTGGCCCTTGACAGACAACGGGCCTACGAGCAGTACTTC. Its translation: CASSLALDRQRAYEQYF.